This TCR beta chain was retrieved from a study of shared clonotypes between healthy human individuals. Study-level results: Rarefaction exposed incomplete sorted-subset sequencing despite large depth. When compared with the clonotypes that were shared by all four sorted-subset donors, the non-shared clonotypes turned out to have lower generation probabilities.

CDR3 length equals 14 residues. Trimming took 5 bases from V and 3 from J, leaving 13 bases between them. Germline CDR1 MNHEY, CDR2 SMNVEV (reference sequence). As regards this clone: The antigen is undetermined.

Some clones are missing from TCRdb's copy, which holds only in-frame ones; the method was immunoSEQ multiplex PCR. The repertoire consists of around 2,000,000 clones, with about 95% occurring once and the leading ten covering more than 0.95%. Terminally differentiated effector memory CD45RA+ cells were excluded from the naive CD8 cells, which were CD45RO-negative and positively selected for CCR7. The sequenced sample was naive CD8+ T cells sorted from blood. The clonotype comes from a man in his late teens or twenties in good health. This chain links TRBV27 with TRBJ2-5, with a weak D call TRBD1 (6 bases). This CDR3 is CASSLLQGEETQYF. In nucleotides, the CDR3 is TGTGCCAGCAGTCTATTACAGGGAGAAGAGACCCAGTACTTC.